This section outlines one TCR beta chain sequence together with its context. The sample originates from a study of blood T cell repertoires in COVID-19. Study in general: Acute and convalescent COVID-19 specimens originated in the United States, Italy and Spain. PBMCs, B-cell-depleted T cells, or T cells were the source of the cDNA or gDNA that made up the material.

Per the study methods: Counts of nucleated cells, estimated from reference gene primer amplification, were obtained. The data were produced by immunoSEQ multiplex PCR, yet TCRdb's version contains in-frame clones alone and is incomplete. V and J calls and clone size come straight from that table; D and trimming were deduced from the DNA. This sample has about 65,000 clones, with 85% to 95% found just once. Trimming at V came to 6 bases and at J to 3 bases, leaving 7 bases not matched to a gene. Germline CDR1 is SQVTM and CDR2 is ANQGSEA. The CDR3 loop spans 13 amino acids. V gene TRBV29-1 combines with J gene TRBJ1-2, with 7 positions matching TRBD1. This sequence was found in a man in his 70s with active COVID-19. Sequencing was done on a sample of peripheral blood. CDR3: CSVLGGTDYGYTF. In DNA form, the CDR3 reads TGCAGCGTCCTTGGAGGGACAGACTATGGCTACACCTTC.